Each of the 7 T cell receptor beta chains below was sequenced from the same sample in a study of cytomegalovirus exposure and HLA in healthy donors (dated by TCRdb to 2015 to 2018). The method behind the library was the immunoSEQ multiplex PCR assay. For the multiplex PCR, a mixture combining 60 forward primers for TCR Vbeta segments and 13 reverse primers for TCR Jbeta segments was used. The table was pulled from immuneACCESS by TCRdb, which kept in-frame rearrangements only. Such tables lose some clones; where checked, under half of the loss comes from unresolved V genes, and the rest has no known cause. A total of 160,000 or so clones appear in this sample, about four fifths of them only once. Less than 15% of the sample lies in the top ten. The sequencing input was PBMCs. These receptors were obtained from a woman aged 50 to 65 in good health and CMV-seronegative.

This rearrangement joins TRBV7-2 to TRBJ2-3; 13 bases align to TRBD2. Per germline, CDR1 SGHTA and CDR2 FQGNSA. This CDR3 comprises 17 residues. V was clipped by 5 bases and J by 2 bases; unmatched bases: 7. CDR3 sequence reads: CASSGGTSGTFTDTQYF. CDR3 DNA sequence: TGTGCCAGCAGCGGTGGGACTAGCGGGACTTTCACAGATACGCAGTATTTT.

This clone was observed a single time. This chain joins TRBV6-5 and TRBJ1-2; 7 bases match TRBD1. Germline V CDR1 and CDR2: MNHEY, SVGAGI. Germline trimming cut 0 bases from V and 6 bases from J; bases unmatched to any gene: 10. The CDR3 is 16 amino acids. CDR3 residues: CASSYSWTGGSDGYTF. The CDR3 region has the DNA TGTGCCAGCAGTTACTCTTGGACAGGTGGGAGCGATGGCTACACCTTC.

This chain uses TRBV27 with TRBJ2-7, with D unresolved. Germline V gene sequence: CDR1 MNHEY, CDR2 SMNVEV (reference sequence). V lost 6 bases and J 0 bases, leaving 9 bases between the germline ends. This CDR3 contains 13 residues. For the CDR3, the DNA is TGTGCCAGCAGGCCAGGTACCTCCTACGAGCAGTACTTC. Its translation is CASRPGTSYEQYF.

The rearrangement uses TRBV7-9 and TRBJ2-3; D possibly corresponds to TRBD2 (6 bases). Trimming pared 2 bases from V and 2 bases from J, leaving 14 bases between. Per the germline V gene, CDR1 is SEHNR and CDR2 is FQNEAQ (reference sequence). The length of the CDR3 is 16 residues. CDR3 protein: CASSLSASVYTDTQYF. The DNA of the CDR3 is TGTGCCAGCAGCTTATCTGCTAGCGTCTACACAGATACGCAGTATTTT.

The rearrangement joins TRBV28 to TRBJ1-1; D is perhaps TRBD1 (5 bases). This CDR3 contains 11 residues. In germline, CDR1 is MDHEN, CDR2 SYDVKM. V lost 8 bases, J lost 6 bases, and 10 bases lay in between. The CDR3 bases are TGTGCCAGCTTACAGGAGCCTGAAGCTTTCTTT. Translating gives CASLQEPEAFF.

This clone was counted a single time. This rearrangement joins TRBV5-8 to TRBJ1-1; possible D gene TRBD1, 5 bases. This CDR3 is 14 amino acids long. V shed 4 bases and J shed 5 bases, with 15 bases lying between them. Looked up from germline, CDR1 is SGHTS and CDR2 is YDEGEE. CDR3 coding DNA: TGTGCCAGCAGCCGCCGTAGCGGGGGAACTGAAGCTTTCTTT. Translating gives CASSRRSGGTEAFF.

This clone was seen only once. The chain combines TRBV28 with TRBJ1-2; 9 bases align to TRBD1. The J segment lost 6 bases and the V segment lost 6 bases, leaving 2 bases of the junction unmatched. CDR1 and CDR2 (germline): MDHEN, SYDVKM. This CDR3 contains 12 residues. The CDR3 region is CASSDRGNGYTF. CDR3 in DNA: TGTGCCAGCAGCGACAGGGGGAATGGCTACACCTTC.